These 16 T cell receptor beta chains were all obtained from the same sample, sequenced in a study of cytomegalovirus exposure and HLA in healthy donors. Amplification used 60 Vbeta primers and 13 Jbeta primers. The protocol was immunoSEQ multiplex PCR, while the TCRdb copy is restricted to in-frame clones and leaves out a portion. The sample shows about 130,000 clones, 80% of them seen only once. Sequenced input: PBMCs. Source of these receptors: a man aged 35-49 years in good health and CMV-seronegative.

About this clone: Because it lacks the conserved phenylalanine or tryptophan at the end, this CDR3 is likely a read error. This rearrangement joins TRBV10-3 to TRBJ1-5; D unclear. Germline-derived CDR1 and CDR2 are ENHRY and SYGVKD. The ends were cut back, 4 bases at V and 1 base at J, with 5 bases in the middle. This CDR3 comprises 13 residues. This CDR3 is CAISVGSNQPQHV. The CDR3 region has the DNA TGTGCCATCAGTGTCGGGAGCAATCAGCCCCAGCATGTT.

V is TRBV6-5 and J is TRBJ1-5; D might be TRBD1 (6 bases). The CDR3 extends over 15 amino acids. CDR1 is MNHEY, CDR2 SVGAGI, per germline. With 7 bases removed from V and 0 bases from J, the gap between germline ends came to 13 bases. As DNA, the CDR3 is TGTGCCAGCAAGCCGACAGGATCTAGCAATCAGCCCCAGCATTTT. This sequence encodes CASKPTGSSNQPQHF.

This chain connects TRBV6-5 to TRBJ2-1; a weak D match, TRBD2 (5 bases). This CDR3 contains 15 residues. Between the trimmed V and J ends, which lost 5 bases and 2 bases, there was a span of 13 bases. The germline V gene encodes CDR1 MNHEY and CDR2 SVGAGI. The CDR3 reads CASSPAAVAYNEQFF. The CDR3 bases are TGTGCCAGCAGTCCGGCAGCGGTAGCCTACAATGAGCAGTTCTTC.

This sequence joins TRBV27 and TRBJ1-6, with D unresolved. The CDR3 sequence is 16 residues long. Germline V gene sequence: CDR1 MNHEY, CDR2 SMNVEV (reference sequence). V lost 5 bases to trimming and J lost 1 base, with 12 bases between them. DNA for the CDR3: TGTGCCAGCAGTAAAACCTCACAGTCCTATAATTCACCCCTCCACTTT. This sequence encodes CASSKTSQSYNSPLHF.

This clone was observed a handful of times. The V and J genes are TRBV11-3 and TRBJ2-3; TRBD2 matches at 8 bases. There are 14 residues in the CDR3. J lost 4 bases, V lost 6 bases, and 6 bases had no gene match. CDR1 is SGHNT and CDR2 is YENEEA in the germline V gene. Here the CDR3 DNA reads TGTGCCAGCAGTCCTAGCGGGCCCGCAGATACGCAGTATTTT. It specifies CASSPSGPADTQYF.

The J gene is TRBJ2-1, the V gene TRBV5-4; possibly TRBD1 for D (6 bases). The V gene lost 3 bases and the J gene lost 8 bases, with 18 bases spanning the gap. Germline CDR1 is SGHNT and CDR2 is YYREEE (reference sequence). This CDR3 is 15 amino acids long. CDR3 sequence reads: CASSSGTHQSYEQFF. Here the CDR3 DNA reads TGTGCCAGCAGCTCCGGGACACATCAATCGTATGAGCAGTTCTTC.

The chain uses TRBV5-4 and TRBJ2-3, with 13 bases lining up with TRBD2. Per germline, CDR1 SGHNT and CDR2 YYREEE (reference sequence). Trimming took 3 bases from V and 3 from J; bases not matched to a gene: 4. This CDR3 contains 16 residues. The DNA of the CDR3 is TGTGCCAGCAGCTCCGGACTAGCGGGAGTTACAGATACGCAGTATTTT. It translates to CASSSGLAGVTDTQYF.

Details on this clone: At one of its ends the junction is not consistent with the germline gene, which may arise from a read error. The chain has TRBV18 and TRBJ2-7, with D possibly being TRBD1 (6 bases). Germline V lookup: CDR1 KGHSH, CDR2 LQKENI. The CDR3 is 14 amino acids. The CDR3 DNA sequence: TGTGCCAGCTCCCCACCGGACAGCACCTACGAGCAGTACTTC. Protein product: CASSPPDSTYEQYF.

The rearrangement links TRBV28 to TRBJ1-2, with a possible D match to TRBD1 (6 bases). CDR1 MDHEN and CDR2 SYDVKM come from the germline V gene. This CDR3 is 16 amino acids long. The germline V and J ends were trimmed by 4 bases and 5 bases, with 20 bases remaining between them. CDR3: CASSSRTAGRRYGYTF. The CDR3 DNA reads as TGTGCCAGCAGTTCTCGGACAGCCGGGCGGAGGTATGGCTACACCTTC.

The rearrangement joins TRBV10-3 to TRBJ1-1; 9 bases agree with TRBD1. The V gene's germline CDR1 is ENHRY and CDR2 SYGVKD. V lost 6 bases, J lost 1 base, and 18 bases stayed unmatched. CDR3 length equals 19 residues. CDR3 sequence reads: CAIRPGQGVDQTRNTEAFF. Here the CDR3 DNA reads TGTGCCATCAGGCCGGGACAGGGAGTAGATCAAACGAGGAACACTGAAGCTTTCTTT.

The chain joins TRBV5-1 to TRBJ1-1, with a tentative D call TRBD1 (5 bases). Trimming removed 4 bases from V and 4 bases from J, with 14 bases in between. The germline gives CDR1 SGHRS, CDR2 YFSETQ. The CDR3 length is 14 residues. The CDR3 DNA is TGCGCCAGCAGCCCTCAGGGAGGCGGCACTGAAGCTTTCTTT. Translated, it gives CASSPQGGGTEAFF.

The table lists this clone with a few counts. The chain's CDR3 is CASSFQGIGELFF. The CDR3 DNA sequence: TGTGCCAGCAGTTTCCAGGGGATCGGGGAGCTGTTTTTT. V usage is TRBV6-1 and J usage is TRBJ2-2, with a possible D match to TRBD1 (6 bases). Germline V gene lookup returns CDR1 MNHNS and CDR2 SASEGT. Trimming left V 5 bases short and J 7 bases short, with 11 bases between. The CDR3 covers 13 residues.

The chain uses TRBV6-6 and TRBJ1-5; D not certain. V lost 2 bases and J 2 bases, leaving 13 bases between the germline ends. The CDR3 covers 16 residues. Germline V gene lookup returns CDR1 MNHNY and CDR2 SVGAGI (reference sequence). The CDR3 DNA is TGTGCCAGCAGTTACGTCGTTGCTTCGGGCAATCAGCCCCAGCATTTT. Translating it yields CASSYVVASGNQPQHF.

The chain is built from TRBV4-2 and TRBJ2-2, with D possibly TRBD2 on 6 matching bases. The V end was cut by 4 bases, the J end by 1 base, with 13 bases between. The germline gives CDR1 LGHNA, CDR2 YNFKEQ. This CDR3 comprises 16 residues. CDR3 DNA: TGTGCCAGCAGCCGAGCCCCAGCGGGGAACACCGGGGAGCTGTTTTTT. Translation: CASSRAPAGNTGELFF.

The rearrangement uses TRBV19 and TRBJ1-2; tentatively, D is TRBD1 (5 bases). Per the germline V gene, CDR1 is LNHDA and CDR2 is SQIVND (reference sequence). The V and J ends lost 5 bases and 8 bases respectively, with 21 bases between them. This CDR3 has 15 residues. This CDR3 reads CASSLSAGRQRGYTF. The CDR3 DNA is TGTGCCAGTAGTCTCAGCGCAGGGCGCCAAAGAGGCTACACCTTC.

The chain joins TRBV6-5 to TRBJ2-7; 7 nucleotides align to TRBD1. The CDR3 has 12 amino acids. Trimming removed 6 bases from V and 5 bases from J; junction bases left unmatched: 4. Germline V gene lookup returns CDR1 MNHEY and CDR2 SVGAGI. The CDR3 sequence is CASRTGLNEQYF. For the CDR3, the DNA is TGTGCCAGCAGGACAGGGCTCAACGAGCAGTACTTC.